These T cell receptor beta chains were read from a single sample in a study of T cell changes during pregnancy in multiple sclerosis. Repertoires were generated with immunoSEQ multiplex PCR, while TCRdb's copy carries only in-frame clones and drops some. Of over 85,000 clones in the sample, roughly 90% were seen once. The sequencing here drew on peripheral blood, taken in the first trimester of pregnancy. The receptors stem from a female donor in good health, enrolled as a control in a pregnancy study. Each CDR3 is given with its conserved first and last residue. The order of the fields is D gene, V gene, clone size, J gene, CDR3 DNA, CDR3 protein. The D gene is left open where the match is weak. The size field is filled for only some rows; it gives once, few, many or a size class.

NA	TRBV2	NA	TRBJ1-6	TGTGCCAGCAGTGCACAGGGAGTGGGGAATTCACCCCTCCACTTT	CASSAQGVGNSPLHF
NA	TRBV21-1	NA	TRBJ2-1	TGTGCCAGCAGCCCACCGACTAGCGGGGGGCCCGAGTTTGAGCAGTTCTTC	CASSPPTSGGPEFEQFF
NA	TRBV5-6	NA	TRBJ1-1	TGTGCCAGCAGCACGCAGTGGCGGGAGACTGAAGCTTTCTTT	CASSTQWRETEAFF
NA	TRBV27	NA	TRBJ1-5	TGTGCCACCGCCGGGGGGCCCAATCAGCCCCAGCATTTT	CATAGGPNQPQHF
NA	TRBV5-1	NA	TRBJ1-2	TGCGCCAGCAGCAACCCTAGTGCCCTCTATGGCTACACCTTC	CASSNPSALYGYTF
NA	TRBV19	NA	TRBJ1-2	TGTGCCAGTAGTACCAGACAGCCAACCCTCTATGGCTACACCTTC	CASSTRQPTLYGYTF
TRBD2	TRBV6-5	NA	TRBJ2-7	TGTGCCAGCAGTTTACTAGCGGGGGATTTTTCCTACGAGCAGTACTTC	CASSLLAGDFSYEQYF
TRBD1	TRBV29-1	NA	TRBJ2-3	TGCAGCGCGGGACAGGGGCGTGCAGATACGCAGTATTTT	CSAGQGRADTQYF
TRBD1	TRBV7-9	NA	TRBJ1-3	TGTGCCAGCAGCTTCGCAGGGGGCTCCGGAAACACCATATATTTT	CASSFAGGSGNTIYF
TRBD1	TRBV19	NA	TRBJ2-7	TGTGCCAGCAAGGGACAGCTCTCCTACGAGCAGTACTTC	CASKGQLSYEQYF
NA	TRBV21-1	many	TRBJ2-4	TGTGCCAGCAGCAAAGGGGGAGGAGAAATCCAAGCCAAAAACATTCAGTACTTC	CASSKGGGEIQAKNIQYF
TRBD1	TRBV13	NA	TRBJ2-2	TGTGCCAGCAGCCTACGGGACAGGGCGAACACCGGGGAGCTGTTTTTT	CASSLRDRANTGELFF
TRBD1	TRBV7-9	few	TRBJ2-7	TGTGCCAGCAGCTCATCATTACACCGGGACAGCTACGAGCAGTACTTC	CASSSSLHRDSYEQYF
NA	TRBV27	NA	TRBJ1-6	TGTGCCAGCAGTTTACGGGGGGGGCAGGGAGCGTCACCCCTCCACTTT	CASSLRGGQGASPLHF
TRBD2	TRBV7-2	NA	TRBJ2-1	TGTGCCAGCAGCTTAGGAGGCGGGGGGACCTCCTACAATGAGCAGTTCTTC	CASSLGGGGTSYNEQFF
NA	TRBV7-2	NA	TRBJ1-5	TGTGCCAGCAGCCTCGTCGGTCAGCCCCAGCATTTT	CASSLVGQPQHF
NA	TRBV2	NA	TRBJ2-3	TGTGCCAGCAGCGCCGGGACTCCAGCTACAGATACGCAGTATTTT	CASSAGTPATDTQYF
NA	TRBV5-1	NA	TRBJ1-1	TGCGCCAGCAGCTTTGGCCAGAACACTGAAGCTTTCTTT	CASSFGQNTEAFF
NA	TRBV28	NA	TRBJ1-1	TGTGCCAGCAGTGTCGGACAGTACGCGGTTGAAGCTTTCTTT	CASSVGQYAVEAFF
TRBD2	TRBV5-1	NA	TRBJ2-4	TGCGCCAGCAGCCCCGGACTAGCGGAACTAGTAGCCAAAAACATTCAGTACTTC	CASSPGLAELVAKNIQYF
NA	TRBV4-3	NA	TRBJ1-1	TGCGCCAGCAGCCAAGGGGCGACCTTGGGCCCTGAAGCTTTCTTT	CASSQGATLGPEAFF
TRBD1	TRBV9	NA	TRBJ2-1	TGTGCCAGCAGTTACCGACAGGGAGAGCAGTTCTTC	CASSYRQGEQFF
TRBD2	TRBV28	NA	TRBJ2-3	TGTGCCAGCACCATGATTACCGAGCGGGAGGGCACAGATACGCAGTATTTT	CASTMITEREGTDTQYF
TRBD1	TRBV5-1	NA	TRBJ2-2	TGCGCCACCCAACGTGGGACAGGGAACACCGGGGAGCTGTTTTTT	CATQRGTGNTGELFF
TRBD2	TRBV5-4	NA	TRBJ2-2	TGTGCCAGCAGCTTGGGTAGACTAGCGGGCGGTCTTGGCGGGGAGCTGTTTTTT	CASSLGRLAGGLGGELFF
TRBD1	TRBV29-1	NA	TRBJ2-5	TGCAGCGCCCAGACACTGGGACAGGGAAAAGAGACCCAGTACTTC	CSAQTLGQGKETQYF
TRBD1	TRBV4-3	NA	TRBJ1-2	TGCGCCAGCAGCCAAGACGCGAGCGGGACAGGGAACTATGGCTACACCTTC	CASSQDASGTGNYGYTF
TRBD2	TRBV7-2	NA	TRBJ2-7	TGTGCCAGCAGTCCCCCGGGACTAGCGGGGGGCTCCTACGAGCAGTACTTC	CASSPPGLAGGSYEQYF